The 16 T cell receptor beta chains in this list originate from one sample, sequenced in a study of blood T cells in healthy people across ages. Alongside a J-beta primer mix, a sample-barcoded 5' primer served in a second PCR lasting about 6 to 11 cycles. From the 5' RACE reads, TCRdb called clonotypes with MiXCR, one entry per CDR3 protein. The table lists over 1,500,000 distinct CDR3 sequences, about 39% of them singletons, with 20% to 25% in the top ten. Sequenced: blood. Every receptor here comes from a human donor in good health.

In this sample, this clonotype turned up once. The V gene is TRBV27, the J gene TRBJ1-2; TRBD1 might be the D (5 bases). The V gene lost 1 base and the J gene lost 4 bases, with 13 bases spanning the gap. The CDR3 totals 15 residues. CDR1 and CDR2 from the germline V gene are MNHEY and SMNVEV (reference sequence). The CDR3 nucleotides are TGTGCCAGCAGTTTATTGGCAGGGTTGAGCTATGGCTACACCTTC. This sequence encodes CASSLLAGLSYGYTF.

This clonotype was detected many times. The chain recombines TRBV6-2 or TRBV6-3 with TRBJ2-5; D is unclear. Trimming left V 5 bases short and J 3 bases short, with 10 bases between. In germline, CDR1 is MNHEY, CDR2 SVGEGT. This CDR3 comprises 13 residues. Here the CDR3 reads CASSPYKKETQYF. The CDR3 region has the DNA TGTGCCAGCAGTCCCTACAAGAAAGAGACCCAGTACTTC.

The CDR3 sequence is CASSVAGATNQPQHF. The CDR3 nucleotides are TGTGCCAGCAGCGTAGCAGGGGCTACCAATCAGCCCCAGCATTTT. The V call is TRBV9, the J call TRBJ1-5; D perhaps matches TRBD1 (6 bases). CDR1 is SGDLS and CDR2 is YYNGEE in the germline V gene. Deletions cut 0 bases from V and 3 bases from J, with 10 bases between. CDR3 length: 15 residues.

The rearrangement joins TRBV28 to TRBJ1-2; D might be TRBD1 (5 bases). V was trimmed by 6 bases and J by 12 bases, leaving 14 bases between them. The CDR3 consists of 11 residues. CDR1 and CDR2 (germline): MDHEN, SYDVKM. The CDR3 loop is CASSQGQPHTF. The CDR3 nucleotides read TGTGCCAGCAGCCAAGGACAACCCCACACCTTC.

The genes are TRBV12-5 and TRBJ2-1; no definite D call. Trimming removed 3 bases from V and 8 bases from J, with 8 bases in between. This CDR3 has 12 residues. The V gene's germline CDR1 is LGHNT and CDR2 FRNRAP. The CDR3 loop reads CASGLVFYEQFF. The CDR3 DNA reads TGTGCTAGTGGTTTAGTATTTTATGAGCAGTTCTTC.

This clonotype showed up just once. This rearrangement joins TRBV5-1 to TRBJ2-7; 8 nucleotides agree with TRBD2. The tail of the sequence fits TRBJ2-5 better, so the J call may be wrong. The CDR3 has 14 residues. Germline V CDR1 and CDR2: SGHRS, YFSETQ. The CDR3 coding sequence is TGCGCCAGCGGCTGGGGACTAGGGAAGGAGACCCAGTACTTC. This sequence encodes CASGWGLGKETQYF.

This clonotype was found a few times. This rearrangement joins TRBV12-3 or TRBV12-4 to TRBJ2-1, with D possibly TRBD1 on 5 matching bases. The CDR3 is 15 residues long. Trimming removed 6 bases at V and 6 bases at J, with 18 bases between. In DNA form, the CDR3 reads TGTGCCAGCAGCTCTCAGGGTTTATTGGGCAATGAGCAGTTCTTC. Its translation is CASSSQGLLGNEQFF.

Details on this clonotype: The junction and the germline gene differ at one end; a read error may be behind it. This sequence joins TRBV11-3 and TRBJ1-2; D might be TRBD1 (5 bases). The length of the CDR3 is 15 residues. Germline loops: CDR1 SGHNT, CDR2 YENEEA. The chain's CDR3 is CTSSLGQGKLDGYTF. DNA of the CDR3: TGTACCAGCAGCTTAGGGCAGGGCAAGCTCGATGGCTACACCTTC.

With regard to this clonotype: One junction end does not reproduce the germline sequence, and a read error may be involved. The CDR3 sequence: CAGSSPGQILNTEAFF. The CDR3 DNA reads as TGTGCCGGCAGCTCCCCGGGACAGATCTTGAACACTGAAGCTTTCTTT. The chain joins TRBV5-8 to TRBJ1-1; 7 nucleotides agree with TRBD1. CDR3 length equals 16 residues. CDR1 is SGHTS, CDR2 YDEGEE, per germline.

The chain carries TRBV4-3 and TRBJ2-3; no clear D. Per the germline V gene, CDR1 is LGHNA and CDR2 is YSLEER. V was shortened by 0 bases and J by 1 base, with 14 bases between the two germline ends. The CDR3 sequence is 17 residues long. CDR3 DNA: TGCGCCAGCAGCCAAGATCCTCCCTTAGAGGGCACAGATACGCAGTATTTT. This translates into CASSQDPPLEGTDTQYF.

This clonotype was observed many times. The chain carries TRBV5-6 and TRBJ2-1; D may correspond to TRBD1 or TRBD2 (5 bases each). V dropped 4 bases and J dropped 8 bases, with 13 bases sitting between them. CDR3 length: 13 residues. Germline values: CDR1 SGHDT, CDR2 YYEEEE. The DNA for the CDR3 is TGTGCCAGCAGCCTGGGACCTACCGATGAGCAGTTCTTC. Its translation: CASSLGPTDEQFF.

Note on this clonotype: Compared with germline, one end of the junction differs, possibly owing to a read error. The chain employs TRBV7-3 and TRBJ1-1; D is undetermined. Germline V CDR1 and CDR2: SGHTA, FQGTGA. This CDR3 spans 13 amino acids. The CDR3: CDSSLLPNTEAFF. CDR3 sequence (DNA): TGTGACAGCAGCTTATTACCGAACACTGAAGCTTTCTTT.

The gene calls are TRBV5-6 and TRBJ2-1; D is undetermined. The CDR3 sequence is 15 residues long. V was trimmed by 7 bases and J by 0 bases, leaving 14 bases between them. Per germline, CDR1 SGHDT and CDR2 YYEEEE. This chain's CDR3 is CASVTFWSSYNEQFF. The CDR3 DNA sequence: TGTGCCAGCGTCACCTTTTGGTCCTCCTACAATGAGCAGTTCTTC.

This clonotype was counted a few times. The chain carries TRBV7-2 and TRBJ1-4; D gene ambiguous. Per germline, CDR1 SGHTA and CDR2 FQGNSA. This CDR3 comprises 15 residues. Trimming cost V 5 bases and J 0 bases, with 10 bases left between them. The CDR3 region is CASSPSVSTNEKLFF. The CDR3 DNA reads as TGTGCCAGCAGCCCCTCCGTTTCAACTAATGAAAAACTGTTTTTT.

This clonotype was detected a few times. This rearrangement joins TRBV7-8 to TRBJ1-6; perhaps TRBD1 as D (6 bases). The CDR3 is 15 amino acids. CDR1 and CDR2 (germline): SGHVS, FQNEAQ. V lost 5 bases, J lost 12 bases, and 20 bases lay in between. CDR3 loop: CASSLLDSLIVPLHF. As DNA, the CDR3 is TGTGCCAGCAGCCTGCTGGACAGTTTGATCGTACCCCTCCACTTT.

The chain recombines TRBV7-2 with TRBJ1-1; 7 bases map to TRBD1. V lost 4 bases to trimming and J lost 1 base; unmatched junction nucleotides: 3. CDR3 length: 14 residues. CDR1 is SGHTA, CDR2 FQGNSA, per germline. The CDR3 is CASSYRGQNTEAFF. The CDR3 region has the DNA TGTGCCAGCAGCTACAGGGGCCAGAACACTGAAGCTTTCTTT.